What follows are 15 T cell receptor beta chains derived from one specimen sequenced in a study of tissue T cells after allogeneic stem cell transplantation. Libraries were prepared by immunoSEQ multiplex PCR; TCRdb keeps only in-frame clonotypes and omits some of them. The data contain more than 6,500 clones, approximately 48% of them singletons. Sample time point: mouse harvest day 7 after allogeneic transplant. Each mouse received 10^7 T-cell-depleted marrow cells plus 10^6 splenic CD5+ T cells by tail vein. Sequences were obtained from gut tissue. The receptors originated from a female BALB/c mouse given C57BL/6 T cells with graft-versus-host disease after an allogeneic hematopoietic cell transplant.

About this clone: Gene names and germline match the mouse. The DNA ends 1 residue before the CDR3 does, and the rest of the CDR3 is filled in from the germline J gene. The genes are TRBV19 and TRBJ1-5; D gene ambiguous. CDR1 is FNHDT, CDR2 SITEND, per germline (reference sequence). This CDR3 spans 12 amino acids. V gave up 4 bases and J gave up 1 base, with 3 bases separating them. CDR3 DNA, as far as it was read: TGTGCCAGCAGTCCAAACAACCAGGCTCCGCTT. The encoded protein is CASSPNNQAPL. Given in full, the CDR3 is CASSPNNQAPLF.

For this clone: The genes and germline here are from mouse. The read is 1 residue too short to cover the CDR3 end, so that end is filled in from the germline J gene. The chain joins TRBV26 to TRBJ1-1, with a weak D call TRBD1 (6 bases). V lost 4 bases to trimming and J lost 4 bases, with 7 bases between them. The CDR3 sequence is 12 residues long. Germline V gives CDR1 KGHPV, CDR2 FQNQEV (reference sequence). This CDR3 reads CASSHRATEVFF. The part of the CDR3 DNA that was read is TGTGCCAGCAGTCACAGGGCCACAGAAGTCTTC.

This clone is large in the sample. All gene names here are mouse names. The read ends 1 residue shy of where the CDR3 ends; the end is completed using the germline J gene. The chain is built from TRBV20 and TRBJ1-2; 8 positions agree with TRBD1. The CDR3 loop spans 14 amino acids. Germline loops: CDR1 GFQATS, CDR2 STVNSAI. The V gene end was trimmed by 0 bases and the J gene end by 5 bases; junction bases not matched to a gene: 5. Here the CDR3 reads CGARDRGRGSDYTF. CDR3 DNA, as far as it was read: TGTGGTGCTAGGGACAGGGGGCGAGGGTCCGACTACACC.

As regards this clone: Given a much more abundant clone one base away, this may be a read error. Any gene name here is a mouse gene name. The part of the CDR3 DNA that was read is TGTGCCAGCAGCCGGGACAGGGGTGCTGCGCAGTTC. This sequence encodes CASSRDRGAAQF. The CDR3 in full is CASSRDRGAAQFF. The V call is TRBV13-3, the J call TRBJ2-1; 10 bases map to TRBD1. The read terminates 1 residue before the CDR3 end, so the remaining end is supplied by the germline J gene. The germline CDR1 and CDR2 sequences are NNHDY and SYVADS. This CDR3 spans 13 amino acids.

As for this clone: Germline and genes: mouse. The read terminates 1 residue ahead of where the CDR3 ends, so the germline J gene completes it. The V and J genes are TRBV3 and TRBJ2-1; TRBD2 aligns across 9 bases. The ends lost 1 base at V and 3 bases at J; junction bases unmatched: 4. This CDR3 spans 16 amino acids. Germline V gene data show CDR1 as SNHLY and CDR2 as FYNGKV (reference sequence). CDR3 bases read: TGTGCCAGCAGCTTAGTTGGGGGGGCGCTCTATGCTGAGCAGTTC. Its translation: CASSLVGGALYAEQF. The full CDR3 reads CASSLVGGALYAEQFF. The whole variable domain, remainder taken from reference TRBV3 and TRBJ2-1, is GPKVLQIPSHQIIDMGQMVTLNCDPVSNHLYFYWYKQILGQQMEFLVNFYNGKVMEKSKLFKDQFSVERPDGSYFTLKIQPTALEDSAVYFCASSLVGGALYAEQFFGPGTRLTVL.

This clone is labeled large (0.1 to 1%). Mouse names are used for the genes. The observed sequence ends 1 residue before the CDR3 terminus, with the missing tail filled in from the germline J gene. This chain uses TRBV12-2 with TRBJ2-7, with D unresolved. Germline CDR1 SGHLS, CDR2 HYDKME. The germline V and J ends were trimmed by 0 bases and 3 bases, with 8 bases remaining between them. This CDR3 contains 13 residues. CDR3 loop: CASSLDEDYEQYF. CDR3 DNA (partial): TGTGCCAGCTCTCTCGATGAAGACTATGAACAGTAC.

For this clone: Each gene name is a mouse one. The missing CDR3 end, 1 residue past where the read stops, is filled in from the germline J gene. The chain couples TRBV19 to TRBJ2-2; D remains unclear. The CDR3 extends over 11 amino acids. V shed 7 bases and J shed 2 bases, with 3 bases lying between them. Germline V gives CDR1 FNHDT, CDR2 SITEND (reference sequence). The sequenced CDR3 bases are TGTGCCAGCCGCAACACCGGGCAGCTCTAC. It codes for CASRNTGQLY. The entire CDR3 protein reads CASRNTGQLYF.

To note about this clone: Germline and genes here are mouse. The sequence runs out 1 residue before the end of the CDR3; the remainder is reconstructed from the germline J gene. The chain is built from TRBV12-2 and TRBJ2-2, with 8 bases matching TRBD2. With 0 bases clipped from V and 0 bases from J, the junction kept 2 bases outside the gene matches. Germline V gene lookup returns CDR1 SGHLS and CDR2 HYDKME. CDR3 length equals 16 residues. CDR3 DNA, as far as it was read: TGTGCCAGCTCTCTCGGACTGGGAGCAAACACCGGGCAGCTCTAC. Amino acid sequence: CASSLGLGANTGQLY. The CDR3 reads in full as CASSLGLGANTGQLYF.

This clone has just a few counts. Mouse gene names and germline throughout. Read data end 1 residue before the CDR3 end; the end is taken from the germline J gene. Other nucleotide sequences in the sample specify the same CDR3. The rearrangement links TRBV16 to TRBJ1-4; the D gene is possibly TRBD1 (6 bases). V lost 2 bases, J lost 3 bases, and 7 bases lay in between. Germline CDR1 SGHSA, CDR2 FRNQAP. This CDR3 has 14 amino acids. CDR3 bases read: TGTGCAAGCAGCTTACAGGGGACCAACGAAAGATTATTT. Translation: CASSLQGTNERLF. The full CDR3 is CASSLQGTNERLFF.

As for this clone: Here the gene names and germline are mouse. The missing CDR3 end, 1 residue past where the read stops, is filled in from the germline J gene. This chain links TRBV26 with TRBJ2-3, with D possibly TRBD1 on 6 matching bases. Trimming pared 6 bases from V and 0 bases from J, leaving 10 bases between. This CDR3 comprises 14 residues. Germline-derived CDR1 and CDR2 are KGHPV and FQNQEV (reference sequence). The CDR3: CASSTGSSAETLYF. CDR3 bases read: TGTGCCAGCAGCACAGGGTCTAGTGCAGAAACGCTGTAT.

As concerns this clone: Gene names denote mouse genes. The read terminates 1 residue ahead of where the CDR3 ends, so the germline J gene completes it. The chain employs TRBV26 and TRBJ1-2; maybe TRBD1 (6 bases). Germline V gives CDR1 KGHPV, CDR2 FQNQEV (reference sequence). Trimming cost V 5 bases and J 4 bases, with 11 bases left between them. The CDR3 consists of 13 residues. The covered CDR3 bases are TGTGCCAGCAGTTCCGGGACATTCTCCGACTACACC. It specifies CASSSGTFSDYT. The whole CDR3 protein is CASSSGTFSDYTF.

This clone turned up a few times. The germline and genes are mouse ones. The read comes to an end 1 residue before the CDR3 does, leaving the germline J gene to fill in the end. The chain has TRBV13-2 and TRBJ2-2, with TRBD1 as a possible D gene (6 bases). The CDR3 length is 15 residues. Trimming removed 0 bases at V and 4 bases at J, with 10 bases between. The germline V gene has CDR1 NNHNN and CDR2 SYGAGS (reference sequence). Partial CDR3 DNA: TGTGCCAGCGGTGATGCAGGGGAGGGCACCGGGCAGCTCTAC. It encodes CASGDAGEGTGQLY. The whole CDR3 sequence reads CASGDAGEGTGQLYF.

Concerning this clone itself: The germline and genes are mouse ones. The read stops 1 residue short of the end of the CDR3; the missing end is completed from the germline J gene. The chain is built from TRBV13-2 and TRBJ2-5; perhaps TRBD1 as D (5 bases). CDR3 length: 13 amino acids. Trimming shortened V by 2 bases and J by 4 bases, and 8 bases separated the two germline ends. Germline assignment: CDR1 NNHNN and CDR2 SYGAGS (reference sequence). The CDR3 DNA, read in part, is TGTGCCAGCGGTGAGCGACAGAAAGACACCCAGTAC. This sequence encodes CASGERQKDTQY. The complete CDR3 reads CASGERQKDTQYF.

Points on this clone: Gene names are mouse gene names. The CDR3 end lies 1 residue beyond the end of the read and is filled in from the germline J gene. This chain links TRBV26 with TRBJ2-4; D uncertain. The CDR3 has 13 residues. Germline V lookup: CDR1 KGHPV, CDR2 FQNQEV (reference sequence). Trimming stripped 3 bases from V and 2 bases from J, with 6 bases between. The CDR3 sequence: CASSLHSQNTLYF. The CDR3 bases that were read are TGTGCCAGCAGTCTCCATTCTCAAAACACCTTGTAC. The full variable domain, in which reference TRBV26 and TRBJ2-4 provide the parts outside the CDR3, is NSKVIQTPRYLVKGQGQKAKMRCIPEKGHPVVFWYQQNKNNEFKFLINFQNQEVLQQIDMTEKRFSAECPSNSPCSLEIQSSEAGDSALYLCASSLHSQNTLYFGAGTRLSVL.

As concerns this clone: Germline and genes: mouse. The read stops 1 residue short of the end of the CDR3; the missing end is completed from the germline J gene. This chain connects TRBV16 to TRBJ2-3; no clear D gene. V lost 0 bases and J 0 bases, leaving 10 bases between the germline ends. The CDR3 consists of 16 residues. Germline loops: CDR1 SGHSA, CDR2 FRNQAP. CDR3 sequence reads: CASSLDPASSAETLYF. Partial CDR3 DNA: TGTGCAAGCAGCTTAGATCCGGCATCTAGTGCAGAAACGCTGTAT.